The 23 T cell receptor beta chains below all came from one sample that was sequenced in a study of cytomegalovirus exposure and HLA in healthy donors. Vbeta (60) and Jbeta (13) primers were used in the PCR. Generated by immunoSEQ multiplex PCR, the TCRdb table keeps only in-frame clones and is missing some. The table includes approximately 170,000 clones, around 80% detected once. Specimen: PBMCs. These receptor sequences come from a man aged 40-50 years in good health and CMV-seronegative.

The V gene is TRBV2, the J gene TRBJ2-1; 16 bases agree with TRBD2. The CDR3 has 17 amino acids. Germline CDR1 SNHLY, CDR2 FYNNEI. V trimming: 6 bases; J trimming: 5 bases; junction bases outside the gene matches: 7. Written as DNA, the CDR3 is TGTGCCAGCAGGGTGGGACTAGCGGGGGGGGTTAACAATGAGCAGTTCTTC. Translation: CASRVGLAGGVNNEQFF.

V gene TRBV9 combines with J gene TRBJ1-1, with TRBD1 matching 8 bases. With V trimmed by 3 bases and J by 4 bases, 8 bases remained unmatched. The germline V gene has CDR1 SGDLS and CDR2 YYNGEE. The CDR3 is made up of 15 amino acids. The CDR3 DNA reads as TGTGCCAGCAGCGCTCCTCCCGGGACAGGCACTGAAGCTTTCTTT. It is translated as CASSAPPGTGTEAFF.

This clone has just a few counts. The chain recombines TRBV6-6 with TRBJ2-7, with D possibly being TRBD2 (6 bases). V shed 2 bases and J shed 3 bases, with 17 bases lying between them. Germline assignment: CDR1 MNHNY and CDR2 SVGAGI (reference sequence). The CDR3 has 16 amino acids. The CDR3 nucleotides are TGTGCCAGCAGTTACGAACGGGGGACTCCCCTCTACGAGCAGTACGTC. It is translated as CASSYERGTPLYEQYV.

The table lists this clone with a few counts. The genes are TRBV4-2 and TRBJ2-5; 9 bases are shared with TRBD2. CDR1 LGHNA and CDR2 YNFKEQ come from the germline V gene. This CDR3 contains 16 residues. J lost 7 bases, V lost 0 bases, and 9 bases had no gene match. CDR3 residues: CASSQDPGTSKGTQYF. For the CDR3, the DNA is TGTGCCAGCAGCCAAGATCCCGGGACTAGCAAAGGGACCCAGTACTTC.

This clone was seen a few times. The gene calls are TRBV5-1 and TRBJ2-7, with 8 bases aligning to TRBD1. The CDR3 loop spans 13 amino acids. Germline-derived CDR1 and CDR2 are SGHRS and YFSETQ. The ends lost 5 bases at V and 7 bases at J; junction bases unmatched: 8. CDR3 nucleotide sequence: TGCGCCAGCAGTTGGCAGGGGGCTGAGGAGCAGTACTTC. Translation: CASSWQGAEEQYF.

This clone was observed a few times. The CDR3 nucleotides are TGTGCCAGCAGTGAAGAGACAGGGACCGAGCAGTACTTC. This gives the protein CASSEETGTEQYF. The genes are TRBV2 and TRBJ2-7; 7 nucleotides agree with TRBD1. The V gene's germline CDR1 is SNHLY and CDR2 FYNNEI. Unmatched junction bases numbered 3, after V lost 1 base and J lost 6 bases. The CDR3 runs 13 residues.

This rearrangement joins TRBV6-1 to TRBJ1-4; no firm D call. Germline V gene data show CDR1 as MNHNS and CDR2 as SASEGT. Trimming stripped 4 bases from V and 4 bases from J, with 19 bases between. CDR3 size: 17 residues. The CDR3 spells CASSGLLMGTGNEKLFF. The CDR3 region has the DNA TGTGCCAGCAGTGGTTTATTGATGGGTACGGGTAATGAAAAACTGTTTTTT.

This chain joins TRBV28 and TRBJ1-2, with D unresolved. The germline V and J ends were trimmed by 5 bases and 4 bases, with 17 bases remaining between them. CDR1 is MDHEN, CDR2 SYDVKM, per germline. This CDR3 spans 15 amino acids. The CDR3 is CASSPFREGSYGYTF. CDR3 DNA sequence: TGTGCCAGCAGTCCCTTCCGGGAGGGTTCCTATGGCTACACCTTC.

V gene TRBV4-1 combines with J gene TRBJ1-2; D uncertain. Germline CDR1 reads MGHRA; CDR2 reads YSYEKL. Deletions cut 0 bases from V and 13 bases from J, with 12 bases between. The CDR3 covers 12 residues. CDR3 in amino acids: CASSQDLREGTF. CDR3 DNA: TGCGCCAGCAGCCAAGATCTAAGGGAGGGCACCTTC.

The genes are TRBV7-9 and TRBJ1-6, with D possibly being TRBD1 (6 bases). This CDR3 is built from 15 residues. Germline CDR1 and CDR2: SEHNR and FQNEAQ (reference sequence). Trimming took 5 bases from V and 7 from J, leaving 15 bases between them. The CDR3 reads CASSPTGTGNSPLHF. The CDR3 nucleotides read TGTGCCAGCAGCCCGACAGGAACGGGGAATTCACCCCTCCACTTT.

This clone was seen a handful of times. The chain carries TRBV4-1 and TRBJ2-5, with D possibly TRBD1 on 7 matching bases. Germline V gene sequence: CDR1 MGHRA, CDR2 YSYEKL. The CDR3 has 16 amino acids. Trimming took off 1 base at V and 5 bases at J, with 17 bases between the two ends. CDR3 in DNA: TGCGCCAGCAGCCAAGGGGGGGACAGTGGGTCTGAGACCCAGTACTTC. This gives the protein CASSQGGDSGSETQYF.

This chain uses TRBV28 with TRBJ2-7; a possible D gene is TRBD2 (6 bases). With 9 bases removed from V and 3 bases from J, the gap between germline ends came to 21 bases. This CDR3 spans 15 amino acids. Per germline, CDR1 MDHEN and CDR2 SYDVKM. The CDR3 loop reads CARKFGRRGLYEQYF. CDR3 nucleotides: TGTGCCAGGAAATTCGGGCGGAGGGGCCTCTACGAGCAGTACTTC.

DNA for the CDR3: TGTGCCAGCAGTGCGGGACTAGCGGGAGACGAGCAGTACTTC. This translates into CASSAGLAGDEQYF. The chain employs TRBV25-1 and TRBJ2-7; 14 bases are a match to TRBD2. CDR3 length equals 14 residues. Germline V gene sequence: CDR1 MGHDK, CDR2 SYGVNS. With V trimmed by 4 bases and J by 5 bases, 1 base remained unmatched.

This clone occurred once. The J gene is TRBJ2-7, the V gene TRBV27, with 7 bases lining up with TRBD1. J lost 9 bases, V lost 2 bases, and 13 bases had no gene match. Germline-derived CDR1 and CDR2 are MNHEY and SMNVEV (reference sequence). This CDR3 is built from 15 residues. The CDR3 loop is CASSLTGDSSTGQYV. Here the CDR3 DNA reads TGTGCCAGCAGTTTAACCGGGGACAGCTCTACGGGGCAGTACGTC.

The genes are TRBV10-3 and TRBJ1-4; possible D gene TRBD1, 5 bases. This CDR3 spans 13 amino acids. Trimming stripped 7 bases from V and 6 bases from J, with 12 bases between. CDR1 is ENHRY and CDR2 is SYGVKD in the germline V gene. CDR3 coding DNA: TGTGCCATCAAAAGGGGAGGGGATGAAAAACTGTTTTTT. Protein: CAIKRGGDEKLFF.

The CDR3 bases are TGTGCCAGCTCACCACCGAGCGGGAGGAACAATGAGCAGTTCTTC. This encodes CASSPPSGRNNEQFF. The chain has TRBV18 and TRBJ2-1, with TRBD2 matching 9 bases. The V and J ends lost 0 bases and 5 bases, in that order; junction bases with no gene match: 2. The V gene's germline CDR1 is KGHSH and CDR2 LQKENI. The CDR3 runs 15 residues. Complete variable domain (other parts from reference TRBV18 and TRBJ2-1): NAGVMQNPRHLVRRRGQEARLRCSPMKGHSHVYWYRQLPEEGLKFMVYLQKENIIDESGMPKERFSAEFPKEGPSILRIQQVVRGDSAAYFCASSPPSGRNNEQFFGPGTRLTVL.

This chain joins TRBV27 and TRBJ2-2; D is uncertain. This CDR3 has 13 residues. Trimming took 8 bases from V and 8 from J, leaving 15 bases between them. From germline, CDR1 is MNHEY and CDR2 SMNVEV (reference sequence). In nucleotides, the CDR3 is TGTGCCAGCGGAGTTTACGGAGTGGGGGAGCTGTTTTTT. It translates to CASGVYGVGELFF.

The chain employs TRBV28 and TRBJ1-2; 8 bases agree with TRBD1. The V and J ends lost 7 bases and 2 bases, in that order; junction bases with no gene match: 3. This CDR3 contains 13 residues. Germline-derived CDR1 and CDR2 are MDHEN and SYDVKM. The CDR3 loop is CASMQGANYGYTF. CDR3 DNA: TGTGCCAGCATGCAGGGGGCCAACTATGGCTACACCTTC.

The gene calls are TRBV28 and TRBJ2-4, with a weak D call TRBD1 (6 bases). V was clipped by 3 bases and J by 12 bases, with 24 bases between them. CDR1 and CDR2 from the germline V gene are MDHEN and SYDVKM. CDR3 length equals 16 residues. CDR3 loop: CASSLVRQVGKDSQYF. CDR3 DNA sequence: TGTGCCAGCAGTTTGGTCCGACAGGTGGGGAAGGACAGTCAGTACTTC.

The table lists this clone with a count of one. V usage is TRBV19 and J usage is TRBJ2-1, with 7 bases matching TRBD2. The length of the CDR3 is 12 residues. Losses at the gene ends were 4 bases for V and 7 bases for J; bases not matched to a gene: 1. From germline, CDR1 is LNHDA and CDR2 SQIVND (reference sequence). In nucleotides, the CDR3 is TGTGCCAGTAGTAGTAGCGGGAATGAGCAGTTCTTC. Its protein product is CASSSSGNEQFF.

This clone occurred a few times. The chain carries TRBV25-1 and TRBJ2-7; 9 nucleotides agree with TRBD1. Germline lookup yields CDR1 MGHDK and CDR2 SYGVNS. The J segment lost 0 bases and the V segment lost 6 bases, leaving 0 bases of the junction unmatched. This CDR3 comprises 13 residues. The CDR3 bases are TGTGCCAGCAGGACAGGGGGCTCCTACGAGCAGTACTTC. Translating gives CASRTGGSYEQYF.

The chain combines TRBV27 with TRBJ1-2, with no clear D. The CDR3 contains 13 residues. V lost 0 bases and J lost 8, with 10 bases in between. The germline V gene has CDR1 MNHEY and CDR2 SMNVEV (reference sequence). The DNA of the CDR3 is TGTGCCAGCAGTTTATCAAGAGCGGAAGGCTACACCTTC. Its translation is CASSLSRAEGYTF.

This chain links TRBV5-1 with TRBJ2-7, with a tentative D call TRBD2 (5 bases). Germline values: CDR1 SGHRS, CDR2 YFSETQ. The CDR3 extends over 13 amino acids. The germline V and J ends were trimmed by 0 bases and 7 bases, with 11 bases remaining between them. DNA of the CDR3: TGCGCCAGCAGCTTGGGGACTGGGTGGGAGCAGTACTTC. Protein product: CASSLGTGWEQYF.